The 5 T cell receptor beta chains listed next were all sequenced from one sample in a study of T cell responses to AZD1222 COVID-19 vaccine. Produced via immunoSEQ multiplex PCR; TCRdb's table is partial and in-frame only. The sample lists 100,000 to 150,000 clones; about 87% were seen once. The source material was peripheral blood, sampled on day 0 of AZD1222 vaccination. The source is an adult in good health.

The rearrangement joins TRBV4-2 to TRBJ1-2; 7 nucleotides agree with TRBD1. V shed 5 bases and J 2 bases; nucleotides not matched to a gene: 5. The CDR3 loop spans 14 amino acids. The V gene's germline CDR1 is LGHNA and CDR2 YNFKEQ. The CDR3 DNA follows: TGTGCCAGCAGCTCTACAGGGGAGAACTATGGCTACACCTTC. Translated, it gives CASSSTGENYGYTF.

This clone was detected once. This chain links TRBV28 with TRBJ2-2, with D possibly being TRBD1 (5 bases). The CDR3 contains 15 residues. The V gene lost 3 bases and the J gene lost 5 bases, with 13 bases spanning the gap. Germline CDR1 is MDHEN and CDR2 is SYDVKM. The CDR3 spells CASSFSDPGTGELFF. CDR3 DNA: TGTGCCAGCAGTTTTAGTGACCCAGGGACCGGGGAGCTGTTTTTT.

The chain uses TRBV9 and TRBJ2-3; a possible D gene is TRBD1 (6 bases). This CDR3 is 15 amino acids long. Trimming cost V 0 bases and J 2 bases, with 10 bases left between them. Germline values: CDR1 SGDLS, CDR2 YYNGEE. The CDR3 spells CASSVDRVLTDTQYF. CDR3 bases: TGTGCCAGCAGCGTAGACAGGGTACTCACAGATACGCAGTATTTT.

The chain employs TRBV11-2 and TRBJ2-1, with D unresolved. In germline, CDR1 is SGHAT, CDR2 FQNNGV. The CDR3 contains 15 residues. V lost 3 bases to trimming and J lost 6 bases, with 15 bases between them. For the CDR3, the DNA is TGTGCCAGCAGCTTGAGTAGCCTCATACTCAATGAGCAGTTCTTC. Encoded protein: CASSLSSLILNEQFF.

This chain joins TRBV6-5 and TRBJ1-5; D not certain. Between the trimmed V and J ends, which lost 10 bases and 9 bases, there was a span of 16 bases. There are 12 residues in the CDR3. The V gene's germline CDR1 is MNHEY and CDR2 SVGAGI. The CDR3 coding sequence is TGTGCCACCTGGGAGGGCGGAGGGCCCCAGCATTTT. Protein sequence: CATWEGGGPQHF.